The source of this T cell receptor beta chain is a study of T cell repertoires in ileal Crohn's disease. Study summary: Operated complications were stricturing disease (approximately 61%) and penetrating disease (approximately 39%).

Germline CDR1 SGHTA, CDR2 FQGTGA. This CDR3 is 12 amino acids long. Deletions cut 8 bases from V and 7 bases from J, with 11 bases between. The data were produced by immunoSEQ multiplex PCR, yet TCRdb's version contains in-frame clones alone and is incomplete. The sample contains roughly 3,700 clones, about 79% of which appear only once. This receptor was identified in an adult with Crohn's disease. The chain couples TRBV7-3 to TRBJ2-2; a weak D match, TRBD1 (6 bases). What was sequenced was ileal tissue. CDR3: CASAGVGGELFF. DNA of the CDR3: TGTGCCAGCGCAGGGGTGGGCGGGGAGCTGTTTTTT.